This T cell receptor beta chain was captured by sequencing in a study of shared clonotypes between healthy human individuals. This clone appeared a few times. The data were produced by immunoSEQ multiplex PCR, yet TCRdb's version contains in-frame clones alone and is incomplete. The sample records 300,000 to 400,000 clones, 73% being singletons. The germline V gene has CDR1 SGHRS and CDR2 YFSETQ. The length of the CDR3 is 15 residues. The germline V and J ends were trimmed by 2 bases and 10 bases, with 21 bases remaining between them. The origin of this receptor is a man younger than 45 in good health. This sequence joins TRBV5-1 and TRBJ1-2, with D perhaps matching TRBD1 (5 bases). Sequences were obtained from memory CD4+ T cells sorted from blood. Subset noted: CD45RA-negative fraction. The CDR3 spells CASSLNPSIDRVYTF. In DNA form, the CDR3 reads TGCGCCAGCAGCTTAAATCCGAGCATCGACAGAGTCTACACCTTC.